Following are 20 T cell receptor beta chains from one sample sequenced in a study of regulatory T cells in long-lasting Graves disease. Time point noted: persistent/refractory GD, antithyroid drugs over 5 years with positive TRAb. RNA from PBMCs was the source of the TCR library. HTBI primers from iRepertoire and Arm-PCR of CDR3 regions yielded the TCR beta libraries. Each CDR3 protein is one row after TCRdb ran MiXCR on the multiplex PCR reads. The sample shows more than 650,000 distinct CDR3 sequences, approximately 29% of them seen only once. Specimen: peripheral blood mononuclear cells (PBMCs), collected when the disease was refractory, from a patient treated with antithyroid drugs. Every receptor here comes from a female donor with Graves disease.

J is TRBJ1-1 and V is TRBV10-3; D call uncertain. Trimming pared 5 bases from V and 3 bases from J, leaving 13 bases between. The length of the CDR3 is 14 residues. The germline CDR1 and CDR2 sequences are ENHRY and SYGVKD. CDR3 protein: CAISTKPVHTEAFF. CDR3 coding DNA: TGTGCCATCAGTACCAAACCAGTCCACACTGAAGCTTTCTTT.

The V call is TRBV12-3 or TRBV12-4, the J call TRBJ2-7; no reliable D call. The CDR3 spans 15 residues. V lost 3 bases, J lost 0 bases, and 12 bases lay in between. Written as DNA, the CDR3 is TGTGCCAGCAGTTTGGGGTCGGTTGGCTCCTACGAGCAGTACTTC. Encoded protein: CASSLGSVGSYEQYF.

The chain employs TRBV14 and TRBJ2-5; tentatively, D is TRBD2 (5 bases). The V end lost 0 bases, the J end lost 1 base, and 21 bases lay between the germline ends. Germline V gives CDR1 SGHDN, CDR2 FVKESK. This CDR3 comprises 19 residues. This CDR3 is CASSQDGTGKPRFQETQYF. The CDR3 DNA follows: TGTGCCAGCAGCCAAGACGGAACGGGGAAGCCTAGGTTCCAAGAGACCCAGTACTTC.

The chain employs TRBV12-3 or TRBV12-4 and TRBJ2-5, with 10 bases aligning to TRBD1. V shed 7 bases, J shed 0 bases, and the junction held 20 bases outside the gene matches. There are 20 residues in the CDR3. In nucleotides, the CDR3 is TGTGCCAGCACCACCGGGGACAGGGGACTACTAGCAGCCTACCAAGAGACCCAGTACTTC. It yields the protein CASTTGDRGLLAAYQETQYF.

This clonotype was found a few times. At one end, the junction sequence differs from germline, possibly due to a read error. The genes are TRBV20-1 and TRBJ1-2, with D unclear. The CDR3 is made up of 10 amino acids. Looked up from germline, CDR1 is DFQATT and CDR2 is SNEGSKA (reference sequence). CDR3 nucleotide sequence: TGCAGTGCTAGTGAAAGGCGGCAGCTCTTC. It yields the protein CSASERRQLF.

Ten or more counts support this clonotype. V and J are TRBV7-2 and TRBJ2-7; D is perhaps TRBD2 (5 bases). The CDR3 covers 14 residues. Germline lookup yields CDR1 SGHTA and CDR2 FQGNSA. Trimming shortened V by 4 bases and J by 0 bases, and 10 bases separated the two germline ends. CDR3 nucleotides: TGTGCCAGCAGCTATAACGGGGACTCCTACGAGCAGTACTTC. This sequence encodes CASSYNGDSYEQYF.

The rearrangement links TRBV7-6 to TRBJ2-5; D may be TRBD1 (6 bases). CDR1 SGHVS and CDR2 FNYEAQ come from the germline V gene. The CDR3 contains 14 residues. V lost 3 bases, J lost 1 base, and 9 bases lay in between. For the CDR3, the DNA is TGTGCCAGCAGCTTCGGACAGCGCCAAGAGACCCAGTACTTC. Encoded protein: CASSFGQRQETQYF.

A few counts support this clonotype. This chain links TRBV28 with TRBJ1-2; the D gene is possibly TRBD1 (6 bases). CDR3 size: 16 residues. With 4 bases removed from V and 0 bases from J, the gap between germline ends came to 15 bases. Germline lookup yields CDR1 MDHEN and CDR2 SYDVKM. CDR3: CASSWDKASSNYGYTF. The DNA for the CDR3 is TGTGCCAGCAGTTGGGACAAGGCCAGCTCTAACTATGGCTACACCTTC.

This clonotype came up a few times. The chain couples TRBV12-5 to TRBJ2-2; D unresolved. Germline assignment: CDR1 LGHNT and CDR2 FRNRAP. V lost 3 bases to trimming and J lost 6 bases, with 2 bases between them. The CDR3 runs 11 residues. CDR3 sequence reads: CASGFPGELFF. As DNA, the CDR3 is TGTGCTAGTGGTTTTCCCGGGGAGCTGTTTTTT.

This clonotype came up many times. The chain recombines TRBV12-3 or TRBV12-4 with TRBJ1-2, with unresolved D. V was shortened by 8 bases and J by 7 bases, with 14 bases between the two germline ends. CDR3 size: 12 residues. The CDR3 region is CASGFPFGGYTF. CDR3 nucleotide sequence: TGTGCCAGCGGCTTCCCCTTTGGTGGCTACACCTTC.

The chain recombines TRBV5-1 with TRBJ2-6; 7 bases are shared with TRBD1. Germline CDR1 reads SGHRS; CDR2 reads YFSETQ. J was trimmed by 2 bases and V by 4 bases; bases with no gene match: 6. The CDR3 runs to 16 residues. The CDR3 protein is CASSALDRPGANVLTF. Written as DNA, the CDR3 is TGCGCCAGCAGCGCGTTGGACAGGCCTGGGGCCAACGTCCTGACTTTC.

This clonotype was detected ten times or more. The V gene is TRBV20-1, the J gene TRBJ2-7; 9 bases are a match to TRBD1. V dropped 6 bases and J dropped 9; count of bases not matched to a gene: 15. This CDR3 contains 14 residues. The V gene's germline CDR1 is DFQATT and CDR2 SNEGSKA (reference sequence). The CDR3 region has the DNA TGCAGTGCAGTTCCGGGACAGGGCCAAATGGTGCAGTACTTC. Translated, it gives CSAVPGQGQMVQYF.

CDR3 region: CASSKTGSGTEAFF. The CDR3 coding sequence is TGTGCCAGCAGCAAGACAGGGTCGGGAACTGAAGCTTTCTTT. V and J are TRBV7-3 and TRBJ1-1; 7 bases line up with TRBD1. Germline CDR1 reads SGHTA; CDR2 reads FQGTGA. This CDR3 spans 14 amino acids. J lost 5 bases, V lost 5 bases, and 8 bases had no gene match.

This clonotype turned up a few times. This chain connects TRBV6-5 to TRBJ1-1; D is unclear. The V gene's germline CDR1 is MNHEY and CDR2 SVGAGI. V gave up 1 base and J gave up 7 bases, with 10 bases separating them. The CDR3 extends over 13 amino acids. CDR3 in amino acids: CASSYFQSIEAFF. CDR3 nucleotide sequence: TGTGCCAGCAGTTACTTTCAGAGCATTGAAGCTTTCTTT.

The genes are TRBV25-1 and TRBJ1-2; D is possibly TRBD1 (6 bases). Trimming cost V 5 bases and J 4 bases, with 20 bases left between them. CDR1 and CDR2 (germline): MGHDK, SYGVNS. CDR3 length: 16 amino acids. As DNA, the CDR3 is TGTGCCAGCAGTAGATCAGGGAGGGGGATAAGCTATGGCTACACCTTC. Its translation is CASSRSGRGISYGYTF.

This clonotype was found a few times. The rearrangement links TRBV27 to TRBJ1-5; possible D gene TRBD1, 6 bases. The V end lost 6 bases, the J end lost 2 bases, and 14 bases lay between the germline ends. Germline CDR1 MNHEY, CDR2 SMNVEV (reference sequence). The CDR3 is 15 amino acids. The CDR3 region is CASRSGALGNQPQHF. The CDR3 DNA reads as TGTGCCAGCAGGTCAGGGGCGTTGGGCAATCAGCCCCAGCATTTT.

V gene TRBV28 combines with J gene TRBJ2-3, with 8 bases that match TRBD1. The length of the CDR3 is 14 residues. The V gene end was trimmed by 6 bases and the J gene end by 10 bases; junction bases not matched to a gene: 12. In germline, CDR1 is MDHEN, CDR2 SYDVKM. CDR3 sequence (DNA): TGTGCCAGCAGCCCTGGCGAACCGGGACAGGCGCAGTATTTT. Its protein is CASSPGEPGQAQYF.

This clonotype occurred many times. CDR3 in amino acids: CASRTGTGEGEQYF. The CDR3 coding sequence is TGTGCCAGCAGAACCGGGACAGGGGAGGGGGAGCAGTACTTC. V and J are TRBV2 and TRBJ2-7, with 10 positions matching TRBD1. The trim removed 6 bases at V and 7 bases at J, leaving 9 bases unmatched. The CDR3 spans 14 residues. Germline V gene lookup returns CDR1 SNHLY and CDR2 FYNNEI. Variable domain in full (rest from reference TRBV2 and TRBJ2-7): EPEVTQTPSHQVTQMGQEVILRCVPISNHLYFYWYRQILGQKVEFLVSFYNNEISEKSEIFDDQFSVERPDGSNFTLKIRSTKLEDSAMYFCASRTGTGEGEQYFGPGTRLTVT.

For the CDR3, the DNA is TGTGCCATCAGTGAGGGCTCAGCGGGAACCTACGAGCAGTACTTC. Translating gives CAISEGSAGTYEQYF. The chain recombines TRBV10-3 with TRBJ2-7; TRBD2 matches 7 bases. CDR1 is ENHRY and CDR2 is SYGVKD in the germline V gene. Trimming took 2 bases from V and 2 from J; bases not matched to a gene: 6. The CDR3 is 15 amino acids.

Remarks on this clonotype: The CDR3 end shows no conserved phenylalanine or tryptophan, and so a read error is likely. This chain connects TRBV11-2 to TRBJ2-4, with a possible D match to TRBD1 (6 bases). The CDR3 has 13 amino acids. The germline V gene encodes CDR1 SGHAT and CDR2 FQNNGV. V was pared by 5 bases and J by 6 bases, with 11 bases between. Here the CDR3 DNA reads TGTGCCAGCAGCCCCCAGGGGACAAACATTCAGTACCTC. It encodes CASSPQGTNIQYL.